A single sample is the source of the 21 T cell receptor beta chains below, sequenced in a study of shared clonotypes between healthy human individuals. Clones were read by immunoSEQ multiplex PCR, and TCRdb kept only the in-frame ones, dropping some. This table has about 820,000 clones, more than 85% appearing once. It was CD45RO-negative cells, positively selected for CCR7, that made up naive CD8 cells, with terminally differentiated effector memory CD45RA+ cells excluded. Sample: naive CD8+ T cells sorted from blood. The receptors were gathered from a man younger than 45 in good health.

The chain recombines TRBV5-1 with TRBJ1-2; no clear D. CDR3 length: 17 residues. Trimming left V 2 bases short and J 3 bases short, with 20 bases between. Germline V CDR1 and CDR2: SGHRS, YFSETQ. The DNA of the CDR3 is TGCGCCAGCAGCTTCAGAGAAAGTCGGGATAGGGACTATGGCTACACCTTC. This encodes CASSFRESRDRDYGYTF.

The rearrangement joins TRBV5-1 to TRBJ2-1, with 9 bases that match TRBD2. In germline, CDR1 is SGHRS, CDR2 YFSETQ. The CDR3 is 15 amino acids. After removal of 2 bases from V and 8 bases from J, the junction contained 8 bases not matched to a gene. CDR3 sequence: CASSFRVAGVHEQFF. CDR3 in DNA: TGCGCCAGCAGCTTTAGAGTAGCGGGAGTACATGAGCAGTTCTTC.

The chain recombines TRBV6-1 with TRBJ1-5; TRBD1 agrees at 9 bases. The CDR3 has 15 residues. Germline V gives CDR1 MNHNS, CDR2 SASEGT. Trimming cost V 4 bases and J 7 bases; bases outside gene matches: 8. The CDR3 sequence: CASSGRDREGQPQHF. In nucleotides, the CDR3 is TGTGCCAGCAGTGGCCGGGACAGGGAGGGACAGCCCCAGCATTTT.

The table lists this clone with a count of one. This chain joins TRBV4-3 and TRBJ2-2; unclear D gene. The CDR3 loop spans 16 amino acids. With 0 bases removed from V and 6 bases from J, the gap between germline ends came to 14 bases. CDR1 is LGHNA and CDR2 is YSLEER in the germline V gene. DNA for the CDR3: TGCGCCAGCAGCCAAGATCGGGTCACCTTCGCCGGGGAGCTGTTTTTT. Amino acid sequence: CASSQDRVTFAGELFF.

The rearrangement links TRBV7-6 to TRBJ1-2; unclear D gene. The germline V and J ends were trimmed by 5 bases and 3 bases, with 16 bases remaining between them. Germline V gene data show CDR1 as SGHVS and CDR2 as FNYEAQ. The CDR3 covers 15 residues. The CDR3 sequence is CASSPRSGIYYGYTF. The CDR3 DNA reads TGTGCCAGCAGCCCAAGGAGCGGGATATACTATGGCTACACCTTC.

This chain connects TRBV4-1 to TRBJ2-7; 7 positions agree with TRBD2. The germline CDR1 and CDR2 sequences are MGHRA and YSYEKL. Losses at the gene ends were 1 base for V and 3 bases for J; bases not matched to a gene: 12. There are 17 residues in the CDR3. CDR3 sequence (DNA): TGCGCCAGCAGCCAAGGTGGTCCAGGTCTAGCGGACTACGAGCAGTACTTC. This sequence encodes CASSQGGPGLADYEQYF.

In the case of this clone: Additional DNA sequences in this sample encode the identical CDR3. The rearrangement joins TRBV30 to TRBJ2-1; 8 nucleotides line up with TRBD2. This CDR3 has 14 residues. Trimming removed 1 base from V and 4 bases from J; junction bases left unmatched: 3. Germline V gene lookup returns CDR1 GTSNPN and CDR2 SVGIG (reference sequence). The CDR3 protein is CAWSGTSGYNEQFF. The CDR3 DNA is TGTGCCTGGAGTGGTACTAGCGGATACAATGAGCAGTTCTTC.

The CDR3 nucleotides are TGCGCCAGCAGTGAGTCACCCGGGCACTCCTACGAGCAGTACTTC. As protein: CASSESPGHSYEQYF. The chain carries TRBV10-2 and TRBJ2-7; D is unclear. This CDR3 contains 15 residues. The V and J ends lost 0 bases and 0 bases respectively, with 9 bases between them. The V gene's germline CDR1 is WSHSY and CDR2 SAAADI.

CDR3 loop: CASTFSGYEQYF. DNA of the CDR3: TGTGCCAGTACCTTCTCCGGCTACGAGCAGTACTTC. The gene calls are TRBV2 and TRBJ2-7; unclear D gene. Trimming took off 9 bases at V and 3 bases at J, with 12 bases between the two ends. The V gene's germline CDR1 is SNHLY and CDR2 FYNNEI. This CDR3 is built from 12 residues.

Turning to this clone: The same CDR3 is also encoded by other DNA sequences in this sample. J is TRBJ2-1 and V is TRBV11-2; the D gene is possibly TRBD2 (5 bases). CDR1 is SGHAT, CDR2 FQNNGV, per germline. The CDR3 runs 14 residues. V was clipped by 1 base and J by 7 bases, with 11 bases between them. CDR3 DNA: TGTGCCAGCAGCTTAGGAGGGCCGGGGAATGAGCAGTTCTTC. Protein product: CASSLGGPGNEQFF.

The chain recombines TRBV4-1 with TRBJ1-2, with TRBD1 matching over 9 bases. The CDR3 contains 14 residues. Trimming at V came to 4 bases and at J to 6 bases, leaving 6 bases not matched to a gene. Per germline, CDR1 MGHRA and CDR2 YSYEKL. The CDR3: CASSPGQGVNGYTF. CDR3 sequence (DNA): TGCGCCAGCAGCCCGGGACAGGGCGTTAATGGCTACACCTTC.

This chain connects TRBV7-9 to TRBJ2-1; D is unclear. Germline values: CDR1 SEHNR, CDR2 FQNEAQ (reference sequence). Trimming left V 5 bases short and J 8 bases short, with 10 bases between. The CDR3 runs to 12 residues. The CDR3 protein is CASSQNGDEQFF. CDR3 DNA: TGTGCCAGCAGCCAGAATGGTGATGAGCAGTTCTTC.

The chain links TRBV28 to TRBJ2-4; TRBD1 matches at 7 bases. Germline CDR1 reads MDHEN; CDR2 reads SYDVKM. This CDR3 contains 16 residues. V was pared by 4 bases and J by 1 base, with 7 bases of the junction left unmatched. Here the CDR3 DNA reads TGTGCCAGCAGTTCCAGGGGGATGGGGGCCAAAAACATTCAGTACTTC. Protein sequence: CASSSRGMGAKNIQYF.

The rearrangement joins TRBV5-1 to TRBJ1-5; maybe TRBD1 (6 bases). CDR1 is SGHRS, CDR2 YFSETQ, per germline. There are 16 residues in the CDR3. Between the trimmed V and J ends, which lost 2 bases and 0 bases, there was a span of 12 bases. The CDR3 DNA reads as TGCGCCAGCAGCTTATTAGGGGGGGATAGCAATCAGCCCCAGCATTTT. Protein product: CASSLLGGDSNQPQHF.

This clone was observed once. This chain links TRBV28 with TRBJ2-1, with 14 bases lining up with TRBD2. CDR3 length: 16 amino acids. CDR1 is MDHEN and CDR2 is SYDVKM in the germline V gene. V was pared by 1 base and J by 9 bases, with 5 bases of the junction left unmatched. As DNA, the CDR3 is TGTGCCAGCAGTTTATTGGGGACTAGCGGGAGAACTGAGCAGTTCTTC. This codes for CASSLLGTSGRTEQFF.

V and J are TRBV27 and TRBJ2-3, with TRBD2 as a possible D gene (5 bases). V gave up 0 bases and J gave up 3 bases, with 13 bases separating them. In germline, CDR1 is MNHEY, CDR2 SMNVEV (reference sequence). This CDR3 has 16 amino acids. The CDR3 protein is CASSLSRPSFTDTQYF. CDR3 bases: TGTGCCAGCAGTTTATCCCGACCTAGCTTTACAGATACGCAGTATTTT.

This chain links TRBV19 with TRBJ2-7; D remains unclear. V lost 3 bases and J lost 6, with 12 bases in between. Germline V gives CDR1 LNHDA, CDR2 SQIVND (reference sequence). CDR3 size: 13 residues. The CDR3 is CASSMVVRGEQYF. CDR3 in DNA: TGTGCCAGTAGTATGGTGGTTCGAGGCGAGCAGTACTTC.

Notes on this clone: A junction end diverges from the germline sequence, so it may reflect a read error. The CDR3 region is CASSSPGEETQYF. The CDR3 coding sequence is TGTGCTAGCAGCTCCCCGGGTGAAGAGACCCAGTACTTC. This chain connects TRBV7-7 to TRBJ2-5, with D unclear. CDR3 length equals 13 residues. CDR1 SSHAT and CDR2 FNYEAQ come from the germline V gene (reference sequence).

This chain uses TRBV14 with TRBJ2-1, with D possibly matching TRBD2 (6 bases). In germline, CDR1 is SGHDN, CDR2 FVKESK. The CDR3 has 16 residues. V was shortened by 4 bases and J by 9 bases, with 22 bases between the two germline ends. CDR3 residues: CASSPEEAGTFSEQFF. CDR3 nucleotides: TGTGCCAGCAGCCCAGAGGAAGCGGGTACATTTAGTGAGCAGTTCTTC. The entire variable domain, with the rest obtained from reference TRBV14 and TRBJ2-1, is as follows: EAGVTQFPSHSVIEKGQTVTLRCDPISGHDNLYWYRRVMGKEIKFLLHFVKESKQDESGMPNNRFLAERTGGTYSTLKVQPAELEDSGVYFCASSPEEAGTFSEQFFGPGTRLTVL.

This chain uses TRBV27 with TRBJ1-4; D unclear. The V gene's germline CDR1 is MNHEY and CDR2 SMNVEV (reference sequence). The CDR3 has 12 amino acids. Trimming cost V 9 bases and J 7 bases, with 12 bases left between them. The CDR3 loop reads CASKGGTEKLFF. The CDR3 nucleotides read TGTGCCAGTAAGGGTGGAACTGAAAAACTGTTTTTT.

This chain links TRBV19 with TRBJ2-2; D unclear. Trimming cost V 3 bases and J 0 bases, with 11 bases left between them. This CDR3 contains 16 residues. Germline values: CDR1 LNHDA, CDR2 SQIVND (reference sequence). This chain's CDR3 is CASSMYGYANTGELFF. CDR3 nucleotide sequence: TGTGCCAGTAGTATGTATGGTTACGCGAACACCGGGGAGCTGTTTTTT.